These T cell receptor beta chains were read from a single sample in a study of blood T cell repertoires in COVID-19. Repertoires were generated with immunoSEQ multiplex PCR, while TCRdb's copy carries only in-frame clones and drops some. There are 400,000 to 450,000 clones in the sample; approximately 92% occur only once, and roughly 1.1% lies in the top ten. Sequencing used PBMCs or T cells enriched from blood (not recorded which). These receptors all come from a young man who had recovered from COVID-19. The CDR3 runs from the conserved cysteine through the conserved F or W. The order of the fields is J gene, V gene, CDR3 length, D gene, clone size, CDR3 protein, CDR3 DNA. D genes are given only for firm matches. Rows give clone size only sometimes, using once, few, many, or a class for an expanded clone.

j_gene: TRBJ1-1; v_gene: TRBV6-5; len: 11; d_gene: -; abundance: once; CDR3aa: CASSFTNEAFF; CDR3nt: TGTGCCAGCAGTTTCACTAATGAAGCTTTCTTT
j_gene: TRBJ2-7; v_gene: TRBV24-1; len: 16; d_gene: -; abundance: -; CDR3aa: CAPKGWRGLESYEQYF; CDR3nt: TGTGCCCCCAAGGGGTGGAGGGGTTTGGAGTCCTACGAGCAGTACTTC
j_gene: TRBJ2-1; v_gene: TRBV28; len: 16; d_gene: -; abundance: -; CDR3aa: CASSPLTPSSYNEQFF; CDR3nt: TGTGCCAGCAGTCCGCTCACTCCGAGCTCCTACAATGAGCAGTTCTTC
j_gene: TRBJ2-7; v_gene: TRBV20-1; len: 14; d_gene: -; abundance: -; CDR3aa: CSASIGTLSYEQYF; CDR3nt: TGCAGTGCTAGTATAGGGACACTTTCCTACGAGCAGTACTTC
j_gene: TRBJ1-1; v_gene: TRBV3-1/TRBV3-2; len: 14; d_gene: -; abundance: -; CDR3aa: CASSQPNWRTEAFF; CDR3nt: TGTGCCAGCAGCCAACCGAACTGGCGGACTGAAGCTTTCTTT
j_gene: TRBJ2-1; v_gene: TRBV7-9; len: 17; d_gene: -; abundance: once; CDR3aa: CASSLVLATSLYNEQFF; CDR3nt: TGTGCCAGCAGCTTAGTTCTAGCGACTTCTCTATACAATGAGCAGTTCTTC
j_gene: TRBJ2-5; v_gene: TRBV2; len: 15; d_gene: -; abundance: -; CDR3aa: CASSGRGLSAGTQYF; CDR3nt: TGTGCCAGCAGTGGTCGCGGTCTTTCCGCGGGGACCCAGTACTTC
j_gene: TRBJ2-7; v_gene: TRBV5-1; len: 15; d_gene: -; abundance: -; CDR3aa: CASSVDLGDSYEQYF; CDR3nt: TGCGCCAGCAGCGTTGACCTGGGAGATTCCTACGAGCAGTACTTC
j_gene: TRBJ1-3; v_gene: TRBV5-1; len: 14; d_gene: -; abundance: -; CDR3aa: CASSLGDSGNTIYF; CDR3nt: TGCGCCAGCAGCTTAGGGGACTCTGGAAACACCATATATTTT
j_gene: TRBJ1-5; v_gene: TRBV30; len: 13; d_gene: TRBD1; abundance: -; CDR3aa: CAWSRTGVQPQHF; CDR3nt: TGTGCCTGGAGTAGAACAGGGGTCCAGCCCCAGCATTTT
j_gene: TRBJ1-5; v_gene: TRBV12-5; len: 19; d_gene: -; abundance: -; CDR3aa: CASGPNSKDSAAGNQPQHF; CDR3nt: TGTGCTAGTGGCCCCAACTCCAAGGACAGCGCGGCGGGCAATCAGCCCCAGCATTTT
j_gene: TRBJ1-4; v_gene: TRBV19; len: 13; d_gene: -; abundance: -; CDR3aa: CASNRGGNEKLFF; CDR3nt: TGTGCCAGCAACCGGGGGGGGAATGAAAAACTGTTTTTT
j_gene: TRBJ2-3; v_gene: TRBV5-4; len: 15; d_gene: TRBD2; abundance: -; CDR3aa: CASSRTSGPTQTQYF; CDR3nt: TGTGCCAGCAGCAGGACTAGCGGGCCTACACAGACGCAGTATTTT
j_gene: TRBJ2-1; v_gene: TRBV4-1; len: 14; d_gene: TRBD1; abundance: -; CDR3aa: CASSHDRGGYEQFF; CDR3nt: TGCGCCAGCAGCCACGACAGGGGGGGCTATGAGCAGTTCTTC
j_gene: TRBJ2-7; v_gene: TRBV7-8; len: 18; d_gene: TRBD2; abundance: -; CDR3aa: CASSLLFGGRADSYEQYF; CDR3nt: TGTGCCAGCAGCTTATTATTCGGCGGGAGGGCCGATAGCTACGAGCAGTACTTC
j_gene: TRBJ1-1; v_gene: TRBV7-2; len: 16; d_gene: -; abundance: -; CDR3aa: CASSPSGGRMNTEAFF; CDR3nt: TGTGCCAGCAGCCCCTCCGGGGGGAGAATGAACACTGAAGCTTTCTTT
j_gene: TRBJ1-3; v_gene: TRBV28; len: 15; d_gene: -; abundance: -; CDR3aa: CASSFLREAGNTIYF; CDR3nt: TGTGCCAGCAGTTTTCTTAGGGAGGCTGGAAACACCATATATTTT
j_gene: TRBJ2-1; v_gene: TRBV2; len: 14; d_gene: -; abundance: -; CDR3aa: CASSVIILADEQFF; CDR3nt: TGTGCCAGCAGTGTTATAATATTAGCGGATGAGCAGTTCTTC